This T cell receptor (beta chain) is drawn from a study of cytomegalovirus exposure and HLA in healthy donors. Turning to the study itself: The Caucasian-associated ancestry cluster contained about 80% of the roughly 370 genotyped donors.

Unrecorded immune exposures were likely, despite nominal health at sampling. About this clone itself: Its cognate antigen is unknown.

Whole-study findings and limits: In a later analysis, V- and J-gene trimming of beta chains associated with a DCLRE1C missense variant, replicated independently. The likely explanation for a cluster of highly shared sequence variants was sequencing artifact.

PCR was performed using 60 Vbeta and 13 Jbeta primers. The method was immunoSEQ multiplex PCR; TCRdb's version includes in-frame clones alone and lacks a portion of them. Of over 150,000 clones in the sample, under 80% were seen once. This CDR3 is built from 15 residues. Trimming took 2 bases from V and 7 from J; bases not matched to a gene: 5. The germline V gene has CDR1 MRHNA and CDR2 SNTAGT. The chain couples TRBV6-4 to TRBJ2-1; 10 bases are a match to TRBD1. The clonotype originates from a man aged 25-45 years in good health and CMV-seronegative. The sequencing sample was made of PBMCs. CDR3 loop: CASSDHLGQGNEQFF. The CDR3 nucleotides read TGTGCCAGCAGTGACCATCTGGGACAGGGGAATGAGCAGTTCTTC.